This T cell receptor beta chain was documented in a study of tumor-infiltrating lymphocytes in primary liver carcinoma. Study details: The cohort consisted of patients whose primary liver carcinoma was surgically resected. Tumors, staged T1-T3 N0M0, spanned about 4.2 to 10 cm.

Germline loops: CDR1 LGHDT, CDR2 YNNKEL (reference sequence). CDR3 length: 16 residues. The V gene lost 4 bases and the J gene lost 1 base, with 15 bases spanning the gap. It was unsorted whole blood that yielded blood RNA, and germline DNA was also extracted. A constant-region primer primed TCR beta cDNA synthesis from 450 to 550 ng of total RNA. Modified slightly, ARM-PCR produced TCR beta libraries over three nested multiplex PCR rounds. TRBV1-TRBV30 forward and Cbeta reverse primers drove the first two approximately 10-cycle rounds. TCRdb passed the multiplex PCR reads through MiXCR, listing each CDR3 protein once. Counted here are some 180,000 distinct CDR3 sequences, 50% to 75% occurring once; the ten biggest clones make up 72%. Study results and caveats: Lower overlap was observed for tumor-adjacent and tumor-blood pairs relative to tumor region pairs.

Details on this clonotype: Its matching antigen is unknown.

The sequencing sample was made of peripheral blood. The chain couples TRBV3-1 to TRBJ2-3, with a weak D call TRBD2 (6 bases). This sequence originates from a man aged 40-50 years with primary liver carcinoma and hepatitis B virus infection. The CDR3: CASSPLLAPGTDTQYF. CDR3 sequence (DNA): TGTGCCAGCAGCCCCTTGCTAGCGCCAGGCACAGATACGCAGTATTTT.